This T cell receptor beta chain was identified in a study of T cells in Graves' hyperthyroidism and ophthalmopathy. Clinical symptoms, serum thyroxine and TRAb, thyroid ultrasound and orbital computed tomography together formed the diagnostic basis. Study outcomes and limitations: Stable hyperthyroidism was separated from ophthalmopathy by a model based on 13 V-J features. Most expanded thyroid clonotypes above 0.001 recurred in blood.

Amplified regions were TCR beta CDR3 sequences from RNA transcripts. TCR CDR3 regions were first amplified by RT-PCR with HTBI primers. TCRdb re-called the multiplex PCR reads with MiXCR, one entry per CDR3 protein. The sample yields about 570,000 distinct CDR3 sequences, 46% seen once. Germline assignment: CDR1 SGHNT and CDR2 YYREEE (reference sequence). V lost 2 bases to trimming and J lost 9 bases, with 12 bases between them. The CDR3 has 13 residues. Of note for this clonotype: Its target is unknown.

The sequenced material came from peripheral blood or thyroid tissue (not recorded which). The rearrangement links TRBV5-4 to TRBJ1-5, with TRBD1 as a possible D gene (6 bases). The sequence was obtained from an adult woman with Graves' disease, either hyperthyroidism or ophthalmopathy (not recorded which). CDR3 DNA: TGTGCCAGCAGCTTACCTTTAGGGGGGCCCCAGCATTTT. Amino acids: CASSLPLGGPQHF. Variable domain in full (rest from reference TRBV5-4 and TRBJ1-5): ETGVTQSPTHLIKTRGQQVTLRCSSQSGHNTVSWYQQALGQGPQFIFQYYREEENGRGNFPPRFSGLQFPNYSSELNVNALELDDSALYLCASSLPLGGPQHFGDGTRLSIL.